This T cell receptor (beta chain) was recorded in a study of glioma-infiltrating T cells. CDR1 is SGHVS, CDR2 FNYEAQ, per germline. This CDR3 contains 13 residues. Trimming took 5 bases from V and 5 from J, leaving 10 bases between them. TCR alpha and beta CDR3 regions were amplified from RNA using iRepertoire nested multiplex PCR. TCRdb analysed the multiplex PCR reads with MiXCR anew, one entry per CDR3 protein. The sample holds approximately 90,000 distinct CDR3 sequences, about 23% seen once. There are a few counts of this clonotype. This TCR derives from a human donor with low-grade glioma or glioblastoma, undergoing nonglioma brain surgery, or in good health (not recorded which). The V and J genes are TRBV7-6 and TRBJ2-1; D is unclear. The sequencing input was glioma tissue, nonneoplastic brain tissue, or PBMCs (not recorded which). CDR3 sequence reads: CASSINTNNEQFF. The CDR3 region has the DNA TGTGCCAGCAGCATAAACACCAACAATGAGCAGTTCTTC.